A selection of T cell receptor beta chains follows, all from one sample in a study of T cells after yellow fever vaccination. TCRdb re-analysed the 5' RACE reads in MiXCR, keeping a single row per CDR3 protein. This sample has 50,000 or so distinct CDR3 sequences, with approximately 7% found just once. Source: CD8+ T cells not binding an NS4B(214-222) dextramer, sorted from PBMCs, taken roughly seven weeks after the first yellow fever vaccination. These receptors all stem from a man aged 18 to 35 who received the YFV17D yellow fever vaccine. CDR3s include the opening cysteine and the closing phenylalanine or tryptophan. The order of the fields is V gene, clone size, D gene, J gene, CDR3 DNA, CDR3 protein. D genes are given only for firm matches. Size tells how often a clone was seen (once, few, many) or the class of an expanded clone, and some rows leave it out.

>TRBV7-6|few|TRBD1|TRBJ1-6
TGTGCCAGCAGCTTAAAACAGGGGGCCTCCTATAATTCACCCCTCCACTTT
CASSLKQGASYNSPLHF
>TRBV25-1|many|-|TRBJ1-2
TGTGCCAGCAGTGCCTCCGGGATCCTAAGTGGGGCTTACTATGGCTACACCTTC
CASSASGILSGAYYGYTF
>TRBV6-5|many|-|TRBJ2-7
TGTGCCAGCAGTTACGGGGACGGGGAGAAGGGCTACGAGCAGTACTTC
CASSYGDGEKGYEQYF
>TRBV27|-|TRBD2|TRBJ2-3
TGTGCCAGCAGTTCCCCTTGGACTAGCGGGGGGGGTTATACGCAGTATTTT
CASSSPWTSGGGYTQYF
>TRBV28|many|-|TRBJ1-1
TGTGCCAGCAGTATGACAGTCATGAACACTGAAGCTTTCTTT
CASSMTVMNTEAFF
>TRBV23-1|-|-|TRBJ1-5
-
CASILAGGDQPQHF
>TRBV29-1|many|TRBD2|TRBJ2-1
TGCAGCGTTGGCGGGACGGTAGCGGGCAATGAGCAGTTCTTC
CSVGGTVAGNEQFF
>TRBV2|few|-|TRBJ2-3
TGTGCCAGCAGTGAACCGTCTACGAGCACAGATACGCAGTATTTT
CASSEPSTSTDTQYF
>TRBV29-1|many|-|TRBJ2-3
TGCAGCGTTGATATTAGCCGGCCAGATACGCAGTATTTT
CSVDISRPDTQYF
>TRBV4-3|-|TRBD1|TRBJ2-7
TGCGCCAGCAGCCAAGATGGTGGACAGGGGTCCTACGAGCAGTACTTC
CASSQDGGQGSYEQYF
>TRBV4-3|many|-|TRBJ1-4
TGCGCCAGCAGCCAAGATGACAGCTATGCAACTAATGAAAAACTGTTTTTT
CASSQDDSYATNEKLFF
>TRBV29-1|many|TRBD1|TRBJ2-1
TGCAGCGTTGGGACAGGGTCCTACAATGAGCAGTTCTTC
CSVGTGSYNEQFF
>TRBV29-1|few|-|TRBJ1-5
TGCAGCGTCGGACAGATTAGCAATCAGCCCCAGCATTTT
CSVGQISNQPQHF
>TRBV7-2|many|-|TRBJ1-4
TGTGCCAGCAGCATAAGAACCAGGGCCAGTAATGAAAAACTGTTTTTT
CASSIRTRASNEKLFF
>TRBV4-3|many|TRBD2|TRBJ2-1
TGCGCCAGCAGCCAATGGTTCGGGGGGGCCTATGGCAATGAGCAGTTCTTC
CASSQWFGGAYGNEQFF
>TRBV29-1|-|TRBD1|TRBJ1-2
TGCAGCGGATGGACAGGGGGACACTATGGCTACACCTTC
CSGWTGGHYGYTF
>TRBV4-1|many|-|TRBJ1-3
TGCGCCAGCAGCCAACCCGGGGCCTCTGGAAACACCATATATTTT
CASSQPGASGNTIYF
>TRBV5-1|-|-|TRBJ2-7
TGCGCCAGCAGCTTCAAGGGGCCGCAACTTAGCTCCTACGAGCAGTACTTC
CASSFKGPQLSSYEQYF
>TRBV13|-|-|TRBJ2-5
TGTGCCAGCAGCTGGGGTTTCGAGACCCAGTACTTC
CASSWGFETQYF
>TRBV7-2|few|TRBD1|TRBJ1-3
TGTGCCAGCAGCCTAGACAGGGTAGTAGGAAACACCATATATTTT
CASSLDRVVGNTIYF
>TRBV6-5|many|TRBD1|TRBJ1-1
TGTGCCAGCAGTTACTCTGACAGGGGGGGCACTGAAGCTTTCTTT
CASSYSDRGGTEAFF
>TRBV5-1|many|-|TRBJ2-1
TGCGCCAGCAGAATCAAGTACCCTGGGTACAATGAGCAGTTCTTC
CASRIKYPGYNEQFF
>TRBV18|-|TRBD1|TRBJ2-7
TGTGCCAGCTCCCTTGGGACAGGGAGCGAGCAGTACTTC
CASSLGTGSEQYF
>TRBV29-1|many|-|TRBJ2-2
TGCAGCGTTGAAGAGGCGCTCACCGGGGAGCTGTTTTTT
CSVEEALTGELFF
>TRBV18|many|-|TRBJ2-7
TGTGCCAGCTCACCACGAGGGTTTTTCCCCCCAACGACCCTCTACGAGCAGTACTTC
CASSPRGFFPPTTLYEQYF
>TRBV6-1|-|-|TRBJ2-1
TGTGCCAGCAGTAGCCGGGGGATCTACAATGAGCAGTTCTTC
CASSSRGIYNEQFF
>TRBV5-1|many|-|TRBJ2-1
TGCGCCAGCAGCTCGGCCCAGCTAGCCGATGAGCAGTTCTTC
CASSSAQLADEQFF
>TRBV4-3|-|TRBD1|TRBJ2-3
TGCGCCAGCAGCCGGATGATTCCCGGGACAGGGCAGCCAGATACGCAGTATTTT
CASSRMIPGTGQPDTQYF
>TRBV28|many|-|TRBJ2-7
TGTGCCAGCAGCCCTAGAAGGAGGGCCTCCTACGAGCAGTACTTC
CASSPRRRASYEQYF
>TRBV30|many|-|TRBJ2-1
TGTGCCTGGACCCAGGGGGGGGGACATGAGCAGTTCTTC
CAWTQGGGHEQFF
>TRBV5-4|few|-|TRBJ2-1
TGTGCCAGCAGCTTCGATCACGACCCGAATGAGCAGTTCTTC
CASSFDHDPNEQFF
>TRBV29-1|many|-|TRBJ1-5
TGCAGCGTTCCAGGGCGTAATAGCAATCAGCCCCAGCATTTT
CSVPGRNSNQPQHF
>TRBV6-5|-|-|TRBJ1-6
TGTGCCAGCAGTTACTCGGGGGGGGCTGTATCACCCCTCCACTTT
CASSYSGGAVSPLHF
>TRBV4-1|few|TRBD1|TRBJ1-1
TGCGCCAGCAGCATCCGGCAGGGGGGCACTGAAGCTTTCTTT
CASSIRQGGTEAFF
>TRBV7-2|many|-|TRBJ1-1
TGTGCCAGCAGCTTAGTGCGGGGGAGGGGGACTGAAGCTTTCTTT
CASSLVRGRGTEAFF
>TRBV5-1|many|TRBD2|TRBJ2-5
TGCGCCAGCAGCCCGATGACTAGCGGGGTCCAAGAGACCCAGTACTTC
CASSPMTSGVQETQYF
>TRBV6-4|many|-|TRBJ2-2
TGTGCCAGCAGTGACGGGGACACCGGGGAGCTGTTTTTT
CASSDGDTGELFF
>TRBV5-5|-|-|TRBJ2-5
TGTGCCAGCAGCCATGTAACAGGACAAGAGACCCAGTACTTC
CASSHVTGQETQYF
>TRBV9|many|TRBD2|TRBJ2-5
TGTGCCAGCAGCGTAGGGACTAGCGATAAAGAGACCCAGTACTTC
CASSVGTSDKETQYF
>TRBV13|few|TRBD1|TRBJ1-2
TGTGCCAGCAGCCCCCCGACAGGGGGTTACTATGGCTACACCTTC
CASSPPTGGYYGYTF
>TRBV6-1|few|TRBD1|TRBJ1-5
TGTGCCAGCAGCCCAGGGGGAAGGGGCAATCAGCCCCAGCATTTT
CASSPGGRGNQPQHF
>TRBV4-2|many|TRBD1|TRBJ1-1
TGTGCCAGCAGCCAAGAGAACGGAGGGGGCCACACTGAAGCTTTCTTT
CASSQENGGGHTEAFF
>TRBV6-2/TRBV6-3|few|-|TRBJ1-5
TGTGCCAGCAGTTACCTGGACAGTAGCAATCAGCCCCAGCATTTT
CASSYLDSSNQPQHF
>TRBV4-3|many|-|TRBJ1-4
TGCGCCAGCAGCCAAGAGACCCGTGGACAGTCAAATGAAAAACTGTTTTTT
CASSQETRGQSNEKLFF
>TRBV4-1|many|TRBD1|TRBJ1-3
TGCGCCAGCAGCCAGGGGACAGACCACTCTGGAAACACCATATATTTT
CASSQGTDHSGNTIYF
>TRBV5-3|-|-|TRBJ2-7
TGTGCCAGAAGCCCCCGAGGGGCGATGGCCGAGCAGTACTTC
CARSPRGAMAEQYF
>TRBV29-1|many|TRBD2|TRBJ2-3
TGCAGCGTTGAAGCGGTCGAAGCGGGGATTACGCAGTATTTT
CSVEAVEAGITQYF
>TRBV7-3|many|-|TRBJ2-1
TGTGCCAGCAGCTTAACGTATGGGGATGAGCAGTTCTTC
CASSLTYGDEQFF
>TRBV4-2|-|TRBD1|TRBJ2-5
TGTGCCAGCAGCCACGTACCCGGGACAGGGGGCACGGAGACCCAGTACTTC
CASSHVPGTGGTETQYF
>TRBV5-1|many|TRBD2|TRBJ2-1
TGCGCCAGCAGCGTGGATGAGCGGGGCGATGAGCAGTTCTTC
CASSVDERGDEQFF
>TRBV6-5|few|-|TRBJ2-5
TGTGCCAGCAGTTACTCTGCGGCGGACCAAGAGACCCAGTACTTC
CASSYSAADQETQYF
>TRBV11-1|-|-|TRBJ2-2
TGTGCCAGCAGCTCAACAGACCCTCCTGACACTGCGAACACCGGGGAGCTGTTTTTT
CASSSTDPPDTANTGELFF
>TRBV7-2|-|TRBD2|TRBJ2-1
TGTGCCAGCAGCTCGTTAGCGGGGGGGGGCCACAATGAGCAGTTCTTC
CASSSLAGGGHNEQFF